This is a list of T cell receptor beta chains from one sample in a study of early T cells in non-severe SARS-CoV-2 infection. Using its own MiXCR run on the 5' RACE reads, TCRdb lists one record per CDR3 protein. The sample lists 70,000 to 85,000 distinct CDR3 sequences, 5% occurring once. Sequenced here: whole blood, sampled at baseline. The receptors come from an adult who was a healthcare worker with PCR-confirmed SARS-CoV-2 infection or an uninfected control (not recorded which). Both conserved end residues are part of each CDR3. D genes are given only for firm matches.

CASSGQIIYGYTF | TRBV2 | -
CASSSTSRDEQFF | TRBV12-3/TRBV12-4 | TRBD2
CATSDPGVANYGYTF | TRBV24-1 | -
CASSYKGPF | TRBV6-4 | -
CASSLLGVARGEQFF | TRBV6-5 | -
CASSETSIAGVEQYF | TRBV2 | TRBD2
CACPGTSGRAYGELFF | TRBV30 | TRBD2
CASSDPGRYNEQFF | TRBV2 | TRBD2
CASSGPGEGSYNEQFF | TRBV9 | TRBD2
CASSSLTGQREQFF | TRBV6-5 | -
CSAAGDSNSYEQYF | TRBV20-1 | -
CSAPSTYYEQYF | TRBV20-1 | -
CASSLDKTSGNTIYF | TRBV7-7 | -
CASSSLAGLTDTQYF | TRBV14 | TRBD2
CSGGTDTQYF | TRBV29-1 | -
CSVAMRNPYEQYF | TRBV29-1 | -
CASSLGQGNEQYF | TRBV11-1 | TRBD1
CSVEAYPRDEQYF | TRBV29-1 | -
CASGRTSVNEQFF | TRBV6-4 | TRBD2
CASSEASYALGAFF | TRBV6-1 | -
CASKRQTGDGRNTEAFF | TRBV18 | TRBD1
CASSSDGRSDTQYF | TRBV7-9 | -
CASSRTGTYDNEQFF | TRBV7-6 | -
CSATDMGDTQYF | TRBV20-1 | -
CSARSGLGGAGELFF | TRBV20-1 | TRBD2
CASSQVLAGLAEQYF | TRBV4-1 | TRBD2
CASSPGGPPYEQYF | TRBV18 | -
CASSRGGTGANVLTF | TRBV7-9 | -
CASSRRTGKIYGYTF | TRBV6-5 | TRBD1
CASSAGLAGRNEQFF | TRBV7-2 | TRBD2
CASSSPTGLNYGYTF | TRBV7-9 | TRBD1
CASSPTGGSGKGNEQFF | TRBV9 | TRBD2
CAWSEQGWYTGELFF | TRBV30 | TRBD1
CASSQGPKREGLTDTQYF | TRBV4-1 | TRBD2
CASSLTRTDPDTQYF | TRBV6-1 | -
CASSHATGYTF | TRBV4-1 | -
CASSLRGTSGSTDTQYF | TRBV19 | TRBD2
CASSLLDGETQYF | TRBV7-9 | -
CSARDRASGTNEQFF | TRBV20-1 | TRBD2
CASSLAGAALTVF | TRBV5-1 | -
CASSLPRDRTPSETQYF | TRBV7-2 | -
CASSFQGANEKLFF | TRBV7-6 | TRBD1
CASYNGYSYNEQFF | TRBV5-1 | -
CASSSGGSPLYEQYF | TRBV19 | TRBD1
CASSSPGRTQYF | TRBV7-6 | -
CSVGGQFANTGELFF | TRBV29-1 | -
CSARTFTEAFF | TRBV20-1 | -
CAWSGGGGLGPGNTIYF | TRBV30 | -